This T cell receptor beta chain emerged from a study of T cell responses to AZD1222 COVID-19 vaccine. The table came from immunoSEQ multiplex PCR; TCRdb's copy has only in-frame clones and leaves some out. This sample has about 150,000 clones, with roughly 89% found just once. The CDR3 spans 12 residues. Between the trimmed V and J ends, which lost 6 bases and 6 bases, there was a span of 12 bases. Germline-derived CDR1 and CDR2 are SQVTM and ANQGSEA. Source: peripheral blood, taken on day 0 of AZD1222 vaccination. This sequence was found in an adult in good health. The rearrangement uses TRBV29-1 and TRBJ1-5; possibly TRBD1 for D (5 bases). The CDR3 is CSVSTGGQPQHF. CDR3 nucleotides: TGCAGCGTCTCAACGGGGGGTCAGCCCCAGCATTTT. The whole variable domain, remainder taken from reference TRBV29-1 and TRBJ1-5, is SAVISQKPSRDICQRGTSLTIQCQVDSQVTMMFWYRQQPGQSLTLIATANQGSEATYESGFVIDKFPISRPNLTFSTLTVSNMSPEDSSIYLCSVSTGGQPQHFGDGTRLSIL.